The clone carrying this TCR beta chain was seen just once. The data originate from a study of T cell responses to AZD1222 COVID-19 vaccine. Study-wide context: Pooled samples include second doses given at about 4 or 12 weeks.

The CDR3 spans 17 residues. Per germline, CDR1 KGHSH and CDR2 LQKENI. Trimming at V came to 6 bases and at J to 9 bases, leaving 15 bases not matched to a gene. Using immunoSEQ multiplex PCR, the repertoire was profiled, and TCRdb retains in-frame clones only, with some absent. The table shows about 130,000 clones, with roughly nine tenths occurring only once. The J gene is TRBJ1-6, the V gene TRBV18; TRBD1 aligns across 9 bases. This clonotype was sampled from an adult in good health. Sequencing was performed on peripheral blood, taken on day 0 of AZD1222 vaccination. CDR3 protein: CASSRNPTGGLGSPLHF. The CDR3 DNA is TGTGCCAGCTCCCGAAACCCAACAGGGGGCCTAGGTTCACCCCTCCACTTT.